These 12 T cell receptor beta chains share one sample of origin, sequenced in a study of OX40 agonist ivuxolimab in advanced cancers. Sequencing was performed with immunoSEQ multiplex PCR; in TCRdb, only in-frame clones are kept and a portion is missing. The data contain 55,000 to 75,000 clones, just over 90% of them seen just once; the ten biggest clones take up approximately 2.2%. The specimen was CD4+ or CD8+ T cells sorted from blood, collected in a trial of the OX40 agonist ivuxolimab. These receptors came from an adult with an advanced solid tumor such as melanoma, head and neck, liver or kidney cancer.

The gene calls are TRBV7-8 and TRBJ2-7; D is unresolved. The length of the CDR3 is 14 residues. The germline CDR1 and CDR2 sequences are SGHVS and FQNEAQ. The V end lost 2 bases, the J end lost 4 bases, and 12 bases lay between the germline ends. The DNA of the CDR3 is TGTGCCAGCAGCTTATTAGAGTTCGGTTACGAGCAGTACTTC. Translated, it gives CASSLLEFGYEQYF.

The chain uses TRBV5-4 and TRBJ2-1, with TRBD2 identical over 12 bases. Trimming at V came to 7 bases and at J to 9 bases, leaving 14 bases not matched to a gene. This CDR3 contains 16 residues. Looked up from germline, CDR1 is SGHNT and CDR2 is YYREEE (reference sequence). The CDR3 DNA sequence: TGTGCCAGCCCTAGGCTAGCGGGAGGGCCCGGGGGTGAGCAGTTCTTC. Its translation: CASPRLAGGPGGEQFF.

The V gene is TRBV6-6, the J gene TRBJ1-2; D is possibly TRBD1 (6 bases). Germline V lookup: CDR1 MNHNY, CDR2 SVGAGI (reference sequence). Deletions cut 4 bases from V and 6 bases from J, with 9 bases between. This CDR3 has 12 amino acids. The CDR3 DNA sequence: TGTGCCAGCAGTTTTCAGGGGAATGGCTACACCTTC. Translated, it gives CASSFQGNGYTF.

The rearrangement links TRBV7-2 to TRBJ2-5; 8 bases match TRBD2. The V segment lost 1 base and the J segment 6 bases; nucleotides outside the gene matches: 7. Germline V CDR1 and CDR2: SGHTA, FQGNSA. The CDR3 totals 15 residues. The CDR3 DNA reads TGTGCCAGCAGCTTAGAAGCGGGAGCCGGGAAGACCCAGTACTTC. Its translation: CASSLEAGAGKTQYF.

This clone showed up just a few times. The chain employs TRBV5-8 and TRBJ1-4; D remains unclear. Germline lookup yields CDR1 SGHTS and CDR2 YDEGEE. The CDR3 length is 15 residues. Trimming removed 2 bases from V and 8 bases from J, with 16 bases in between. This CDR3 reads CASSLRGDQTEKLFF. The CDR3 DNA reads TGTGCCAGCAGCTTAAGAGGTGACCAGACGGAAAAACTGTTTTTT.

The chain has TRBV18 and TRBJ2-2; 12 nucleotides align to TRBD2. The CDR3 totals 17 residues. V was clipped by 0 bases and J by 6 bases; unmatched bases: 5. The germline V gene encodes CDR1 KGHSH and CDR2 LQKENI. The CDR3 DNA reads TGTGCCAGCTCACCACCGCGGCTAGCGGGGGGGCCCGGGGAGCTGTTTTTT. It codes for CASSPPRLAGGPGELFF. Full variable domain (outside the CDR3, taken from reference TRBV18 and TRBJ2-2): NAGVMQNPRHLVRRRGQEARLRCSPMKGHSHVYWYRQLPEEGLKFMVYLQKENIIDESGMPKERFSAEFPKEGPSILRIQQVVRGDSAAYFCASSPPRLAGGPGELFFGEGSRLTVL.

This clone was seen just once. V is TRBV7-2 and J is TRBJ2-7; D not certain. The ends were cut back, 1 base at V and 12 bases at J, with 13 bases in the middle. CDR1 is SGHTA and CDR2 is FQGNSA in the germline V gene. The CDR3 has 12 amino acids. Here the CDR3 DNA reads TGTGCCAGCAGCTTAGATGAAGGGCCCTTGTACTTC. This translates into CASSLDEGPLYF.

The rearrangement links TRBV18 to TRBJ1-3; tentatively, D is TRBD1 (6 bases). The V gene's germline CDR1 is KGHSH and CDR2 LQKENI. Trimming removed 6 bases from V and 0 bases from J, with 18 bases in between. This CDR3 contains 17 residues. The CDR3 is CASSPNFQGYSGNTIYF. DNA of the CDR3: TGTGCCAGCTCGCCCAATTTCCAGGGGTACTCTGGAAACACCATATATTTT. Looking up the rest from reference TRBV18 and TRBJ1-3 gives the full variable domain: NAGVMQNPRHLVRRRGQEARLRCSPMKGHSHVYWYRQLPEEGLKFMVYLQKENIIDESGMPKERFSAEFPKEGPSILRIQQVVRGDSAAYFCASSPNFQGYSGNTIYFGEGSWLTVV.

The J gene is TRBJ2-3, the V gene TRBV7-8; D is unresolved. Germline assignment: CDR1 SGHVS and CDR2 FQNEAQ. This CDR3 has 15 amino acids. V lost 3 bases and J lost 4, with 14 bases in between. The CDR3 region has the DNA TGTGCCAGCAGCTTCGTACAGAAAGATTCAGATACGCAGTATTTT. This sequence encodes CASSFVQKDSDTQYF.

This clone showed up just once. The chain is built from TRBV10-3 and TRBJ2-2, with 8 bases fitting TRBD1. From germline, CDR1 is ENHRY and CDR2 SYGVKD. V lost 0 bases, J lost 4 bases, and 1 base stayed unmatched. The CDR3 is made up of 15 amino acids. CDR3 residues: CAISESTGGTGELFF. As DNA, the CDR3 is TGTGCCATCAGTGAGTCAACAGGGGGCACCGGGGAGCTGTTTTTT.

This chain connects TRBV6-6 to TRBJ1-2; a weak D match, TRBD1 (5 bases). This CDR3 has 13 residues. V shed 7 bases and J shed 8 bases, with 17 bases lying between them. Germline V gives CDR1 MNHNY, CDR2 SVGAGI (reference sequence). CDR3 region: CASTVDSTEGYTF. The DNA for the CDR3 is TGTGCCAGCACCGTAGACAGTACGGAAGGCTACACCTTC.

J is TRBJ2-2 and V is TRBV29-1; 11 nucleotides align to TRBD1. Germline CDR1 SQVTM, CDR2 ANQGSEA. This CDR3 is 15 amino acids long. J was trimmed by 3 bases and V by 6 bases; bases with no gene match: 6. CDR3 DNA sequence: TGCAGCGTCGGACAGGGGGCCGGAGACACCGGGGAGCTGTTTTTT. Its translation is CSVGQGAGDTGELFF.